These 26 T cell receptor beta chains originate from one sample sequenced in a study of blood T cell repertoires in COVID-19. TCRdb keeps only in-frame clones here, not all; method: immunoSEQ multiplex PCR. The data hold 470,000 or so clones, with around nine tenths observed a single time. Specimen: peripheral blood. These receptors came from a woman younger than 45 with acute or convalescent COVID-19.

The rearrangement joins TRBV12-5 to TRBJ2-1; 10 nucleotides align to TRBD1. The CDR3 has 15 amino acids. Looked up from germline, CDR1 is LGHNT and CDR2 is FRNRAP. The V and J ends lost 5 bases and 4 bases, in that order; junction bases with no gene match: 5. The CDR3 loop reads CASGTWGQGYNEQFF. The DNA for the CDR3 is TGTGCTAGTGGTACCTGGGGACAGGGGTACAATGAGCAGTTCTTC.

This chain connects TRBV5-1 to TRBJ1-6, with a possible D match to TRBD1 (6 bases). Trimming removed 3 bases from V and 7 bases from J, with 11 bases in between. Germline assignment: CDR1 SGHRS and CDR2 YFSETQ. The CDR3 contains 14 residues. CDR3 residues: CASSYNRDNSPLHF. CDR3 bases: TGCGCCAGCAGCTATAACAGGGACAATTCACCCCTCCACTTT.

The CDR3: CASSPGQGYNEQFF. For the CDR3, the DNA is TGTGCCAGCAGCCCGGGACAGGGCTACAATGAGCAGTTCTTC. The J gene is TRBJ2-1, the V gene TRBV2, with 9 bases matching TRBD1. The CDR3 consists of 14 residues. Germline V gene sequence: CDR1 SNHLY, CDR2 FYNNEI. The trim removed 6 bases at V and 3 bases at J, leaving 3 bases unmatched.

The chain has TRBV2 and TRBJ1-4; tentative D call: TRBD1 (6 bases). Trimming shortened V by 2 bases and J by 8 bases, and 15 bases separated the two germline ends. This CDR3 region has 15 residues. Germline lookup yields CDR1 SNHLY and CDR2 FYNNEI. The CDR3 sequence: CASSERVQGREKLFF. The CDR3 DNA reads TGTGCCAGCAGTGAACGGGTACAGGGTAGAGAAAAACTGTTTTTT.

The CDR3 sequence is CASSPLLTDTQYF. Here the CDR3 DNA reads TGTGCCAGCTCTCCCCTTCTCACAGATACGCAGTATTTT. The chain links TRBV18 to TRBJ2-3; D unresolved. Germline V CDR1 and CDR2: KGHSH, LQKENI. Trimming stripped 6 bases from V and 2 bases from J, with 9 bases between. The CDR3 has 13 residues.

Details on this clone: The same CDR3 is also encoded by other DNA sequences in this sample. The chain couples TRBV9 to TRBJ2-7; D gene ambiguous. This CDR3 contains 14 residues. Germline V gene sequence: CDR1 SGDLS, CDR2 YYNGEE. V was trimmed by 0 bases and J by 0 bases, leaving 7 bases between them. CDR3 in DNA: TGTGCCAGCAGCGTAGGTGGTAGCTCCTACGAGCAGTACTTC. Residues: CASSVGGSSYEQYF.

The V call is TRBV9, the J call TRBJ1-1; D is undetermined. The CDR3 is 14 amino acids. Trimming pared 4 bases from V and 3 bases from J, leaving 13 bases between. Germline assignment: CDR1 SGDLS and CDR2 YYNGEE. CDR3 coding DNA: TGTGCCAGCAGCACTAGACCCGGGGACACTGAAGCTTTCTTT. Protein sequence: CASSTRPGDTEAFF.

The chain combines TRBV12-3 or TRBV12-4 with TRBJ1-5, with TRBD1 identical over 8 bases. This CDR3 region has 13 residues. The V and J ends lost 6 bases and 7 bases, in that order; junction bases with no gene match: 5. The CDR3 nucleotides are TGTGCCAGCAGAAGGACAGGGTCGCAGCCCCAGCATTTT. Translation gives CASRRTGSQPQHF.

The chain combines TRBV29-1 with TRBJ2-7, with TRBD1 matching 9 bases. Trimming removed 1 base from V and 4 bases from J; junction bases left unmatched: 5. Germline lookup yields CDR1 SQVTM and CDR2 ANQGSEA. The CDR3 runs to 14 residues. The CDR3, as DNA: TGCAGCGTTGAAGGGAGGGACAGGGATTACGAGCAGTACTTC. Translation gives CSVEGRDRDYEQYF.

CDR3: CASSDGQGAYGYTF. The CDR3 DNA is TGTGCCAGCAGCGACGGACAGGGGGCCTATGGCTACACCTTC. V gene TRBV13 combines with J gene TRBJ1-2; TRBD1 aligns across 11 bases. V shed 5 bases, J shed 4 bases, and the junction held 3 bases outside the gene matches. The CDR3 covers 14 residues. Germline loops: CDR1 PRHDT, CDR2 FYEKMQ (reference sequence).

The chain links TRBV10-2 to TRBJ2-1, with D hard to call. This CDR3 region has 16 residues. Germline V gene lookup returns CDR1 WSHSY and CDR2 SAAADI. The ends were cut back, 2 bases at V and 8 bases at J, with 19 bases in the middle. CDR3 residues: CASSEIPRLVVYEQFF. For the CDR3, the DNA is TGCGCCAGCAGTGAGATTCCGAGGCTAGTGGTTTATGAGCAGTTCTTC.

The chain recombines TRBV19 with TRBJ2-7; TRBD2 might be the D (5 bases). CDR1 LNHDA and CDR2 SQIVND come from the germline V gene (reference sequence). Trimming pared 8 bases from V and 2 bases from J, leaving 22 bases between. There are 16 residues in the CDR3. The CDR3 loop is CASSNALRTGTYEQYF. Written as DNA, the CDR3 is TGTGCCAGTTCAAATGCCCTTAGGACGGGAACCTACGAGCAGTACTTC.

This clone has only one observation. The chain uses TRBV9 and TRBJ2-1; TRBD2 matches 11 bases. With 0 bases clipped from V and 9 bases from J, the junction kept 5 bases outside the gene matches. This CDR3 has 15 amino acids. Per germline, CDR1 SGDLS and CDR2 YYNGEE. The CDR3 reads CASSVVGTSGVEQFF. The DNA of the CDR3 is TGTGCCAGCAGCGTAGTTGGGACTAGCGGCGTTGAGCAGTTCTTC.

The gene calls are TRBV14 and TRBJ2-7, with 9 bases matching TRBD1. The germline CDR1 and CDR2 sequences are SGHDN and FVKESK. CDR3 length: 14 amino acids. V shed 4 bases, J shed 2 bases, and the junction held 3 bases outside the gene matches. The CDR3: CASSRRDRAYEQYF. The CDR3 nucleotides are TGTGCCAGCAGCCGGAGGGACAGGGCCTACGAGCAGTACTTC. Looking up the rest from reference TRBV14 and TRBJ2-7 gives the full variable domain: EAGVTQFPSHSVIEKGQTVTLRCDPISGHDNLYWYRRVMGKEIKFLLHFVKESKQDESGMPNNRFLAERTGGTYSTLKVQPAELEDSGVYFCASSRRDRAYEQYFGPGTRLTVT.

The chain recombines TRBV12-3 or TRBV12-4 with TRBJ2-5; D uncertain. Trimming removed 1 base from V and 3 bases from J, with 6 bases in between. This CDR3 spans 13 amino acids. This CDR3 reads CASSLGQKETQYF. The CDR3 DNA reads as TGTGCCAGCAGTTTAGGGCAGAAAGAGACCCAGTACTTC.

V gene TRBV6-1 combines with J gene TRBJ1-2; D gene uncertain. This CDR3 spans 12 amino acids. Germline CDR1 reads MNHNS; CDR2 reads SASEGT. Trimming shortened V by 1 base and J by 5 bases, and 5 bases separated the two germline ends. The CDR3 coding sequence is TGTGCCAGCAGTGAAGGGCCGTATGGCTACACCTTC. Amino acids: CASSEGPYGYTF.

This chain joins TRBV11-2 and TRBJ2-7; possible D gene TRBD1, 6 bases. CDR3 length: 14 amino acids. Trimming took off 2 bases at V and 4 bases at J, with 12 bases between the two ends. Germline V lookup: CDR1 SGHAT, CDR2 FQNNGV. CDR3 in amino acids: CASSLQGPIYEQYF. CDR3 DNA: TGTGCCAGCAGCTTACAGGGGCCGATATACGAGCAGTACTTC.

The chain links TRBV12-3 or TRBV12-4 to TRBJ2-1; 8 nucleotides agree with TRBD2. This CDR3 is built from 13 residues. V lost 4 bases, J lost 6 bases, and 2 bases stayed unmatched. CDR3 residues: CASSSTSGNEQFF. In DNA, the CDR3 is TGTGCCAGCAGTTCCACTAGCGGCAATGAGCAGTTCTTC.

The J gene is TRBJ2-7, the V gene TRBV7-8; possible D gene TRBD1, 6 bases. Trimming pared 1 base from V and 3 bases from J, leaving 22 bases between. Germline-derived CDR1 and CDR2 are SGHVS and FQNEAQ. This CDR3 is built from 18 residues. The CDR3, as DNA: TGTGCCAGCAGCTTAGACTTGGGCAGGGGATGGGTGGGCTACGAGCAGTACTTC. Protein: CASSLDLGRGWVGYEQYF.

J is TRBJ2-1 and V is TRBV11-1, with TRBD1 identical over 8 bases. There are 14 residues in the CDR3. The germline CDR1 and CDR2 sequences are SGHAT and FQDESV (reference sequence). The junction had 5 bases not matched to a gene; V was cut back by 5 bases and J by 5 bases. The chain's CDR3 is CASSKDRVNNEQFF. CDR3 nucleotides: TGTGCCAGCAGCAAGGACAGGGTGAACAATGAGCAGTTCTTC.

V and J are TRBV4-1 and TRBJ1-1; no firm D call. Per the germline V gene, CDR1 is MGHRA and CDR2 is YSYEKL. V gave up 0 bases and J gave up 0 bases, with 8 bases separating them. CDR3 length: 15 amino acids. The CDR3 protein is CASSQDKGVNTEAFF. Written as DNA, the CDR3 is TGCGCCAGCAGCCAAGATAAAGGAGTGAACACTGAAGCTTTCTTT.

This clone came up once. V usage is TRBV2 and J usage is TRBJ1-4; a possible D gene is TRBD1 (6 bases). The CDR3 consists of 15 residues. Looked up from germline, CDR1 is SNHLY and CDR2 is FYNNEI. Between the trimmed V and J ends, which lost 7 bases and 0 bases, there was a span of 12 bases. CDR3 DNA sequence: TGTGCCAGCATAGAGACAGGAGCAACTAATGAAAAACTGTTTTTT. Its translation: CASIETGATNEKLFF.

The chain recombines TRBV30 with TRBJ1-2; no definite D call. The CDR3 is 14 amino acids. V gave up 0 bases and J gave up 7 bases, with 15 bases separating them. Germline CDR1 GTSNPN, CDR2 SVGIG (reference sequence). Written as DNA, the CDR3 is TGTGCCTGGAGTGTACGTTATTTGGGCTCTGGCTACACCTTC. This codes for CAWSVRYLGSGYTF.

This clone was counted many times. V is TRBV3-1 (or the pseudogene TRBV3-2) and J is TRBJ2-3; 7 bases are a match to TRBD2. Trimming removed 0 bases from V and 0 bases from J; junction bases left unmatched: 12. Germline lookup yields CDR1 LGHDT and CDR2 YNNKEL (reference sequence). The CDR3 totals 19 residues. CDR3 nucleotide sequence: TGTGCCAGCAGCCAAGATCCCTATCCGTGGGGGGGTAGCACAGATACGCAGTATTTT. Residues: CASSQDPYPWGGSTDTQYF.

The chain joins TRBV12-5 to TRBJ2-3, with TRBD1 matching over 7 bases. Germline values: CDR1 LGHNT, CDR2 FRNRAP. This CDR3 has 15 amino acids. V dropped 4 bases and J dropped 4; count of bases not matched to a gene: 8. For the CDR3, the DNA is TGTGCTAGTGGTTCCACCTCGGACAGGCCAGATACGCAGTATTTT. It specifies CASGSTSDRPDTQYF.

The rearrangement joins TRBV7-2 to TRBJ1-1; 8 bases line up with TRBD1. Germline V gene sequence: CDR1 SGHTA, CDR2 FQGNSA. The CDR3 runs to 15 residues. V lost 4 bases to trimming and J lost 6 bases; unmatched junction nucleotides: 10. The CDR3 loop is CASSSTGQGLAEAFF. The CDR3 DNA reads as TGTGCCAGCAGCTCCACCGGACAGGGTTTGGCTGAAGCTTTCTTT. Complete variable domain (other parts from reference TRBV7-2 and TRBJ1-1): GAGVSQSPSNKVTEKGKDVELRCDPISGHTALYWYRQSLGQGLEFLIYFQGNSAPDKSGLPSDRFSAERTGGSVSTLTIQRTQQEDSAVYLCASSSTGQGLAEAFFGQGTRLTVV.